The 30 T cell receptor beta chains reported below all come from one sample, sequenced in a study of blood T cells in healthy people across ages. Together with a sample-barcoded 5' primer, a J-beta primer mix was included in a second PCR lasting roughly 6 to 12 cycles. TCRdb reprocessed the 5' RACE reads via MiXCR and lists one record per CDR3 protein. The table has 450,000 to 600,000 distinct CDR3 sequences, about 25% seen once. These sequences were also reported in another study, on T cells of mothers and their children.

What was sequenced was blood. Receptor source: a boy aged 2 to 9 in good health.

This chain uses TRBV27 with TRBJ1-2, with unresolved D. V was clipped by 6 bases and J by 2 bases, with 13 bases between them. Per the germline V gene, CDR1 is MNHEY and CDR2 is SMNVEV (reference sequence). CDR3 length equals 14 residues. CDR3 sequence reads: CASSLEGGNYGYTF. CDR3 coding DNA: TGTGCCAGCAGCCTAGAGGGTGGCAACTATGGCTACACCTTC.

The J gene is TRBJ2-2, the V gene TRBV12-3 or TRBV12-4; 9 bases fit TRBD2. J was trimmed by 4 bases and V by 6 bases; bases with no gene match: 6. This CDR3 contains 15 residues. The CDR3 here is CASRDMRGGTGELFF. The CDR3 nucleotides read TGTGCCAGCAGGGATATGCGGGGGGGCACCGGGGAGCTGTTTTTT.

This chain uses TRBV11-2 with TRBJ2-7, with D perhaps matching TRBD1 (6 bases). In germline, CDR1 is SGHAT, CDR2 FQNNGV. V was shortened by 5 bases and J by 2 bases, with 10 bases between the two germline ends. This CDR3 has 13 amino acids. In DNA, the CDR3 is TGTGCCAGCAGCCCGGGACATGCCTACGAGCAGTACTTC. Amino acids: CASSPGHAYEQYF.

This clonotype has more than one count but fewer than ten. The rearrangement links TRBV11-2 to TRBJ2-3; D unresolved. Germline assignment: CDR1 SGHAT and CDR2 FQNNGV. V lost 0 bases, J lost 3 bases, and 10 bases lay in between. This CDR3 is built from 15 residues. The CDR3 sequence is CASSLEARSTDTQYF. CDR3 DNA sequence: TGTGCCAGCAGCTTAGAGGCTAGGTCAACAGATACGCAGTATTTT.

This clonotype was counted between two and nine times. This chain uses TRBV5-1 with TRBJ2-3; 7 bases agree with TRBD2. Germline loops: CDR1 SGHRS, CDR2 YFSETQ. The CDR3 contains 15 residues. V shed 5 bases and J 1 base; nucleotides not matched to a gene: 7. The CDR3 protein is CASSIVAGGTDTQYF. For the CDR3, the DNA is TGCGCCAGCAGTATCGTTGCGGGGGGCACAGATACGCAGTATTTT.

This clonotype has just a few counts. This chain links TRBV5-1 with TRBJ2-3; a possible D gene is TRBD1 (5 bases). CDR3 length: 15 residues. Deletions cut 0 bases from V and 4 bases from J, with 12 bases between. The germline gives CDR1 SGHRS, CDR2 YFSETQ. CDR3 amino acids: CASSLAVSRADTQYF. The CDR3 DNA sequence: TGCGCCAGCAGCTTGGCCGTTAGCAGGGCAGATACGCAGTATTTT.

The genes are TRBV29-1 and TRBJ2-1; D gene ambiguous. The CDR3 has 11 residues. With 4 bases removed from V and 16 bases from J, the gap between germline ends came to 17 bases. Germline CDR1 and CDR2: SQVTM and ANQGSEA. This CDR3 reads CSVAVSSLFFF. The CDR3 DNA reads TGCAGCGTTGCTGTTAGCTCCCTCTTTTTCTTC.

The chain has TRBV5-1 and TRBJ2-7, with 7 bases fitting TRBD1. The CDR3 contains 15 residues. Germline CDR1 reads SGHRS; CDR2 reads YFSETQ. J gave up 5 bases and V 0 bases, and 8 bases lay outside the gene matches. The CDR3 region is CASSLVEGGIDEQYF. DNA for the CDR3: TGCGCCAGCAGCTTGGTCGAAGGGGGCATAGACGAGCAGTACTTC. The complete variable domain, with remaining parts taken from reference TRBV5-1 and TRBJ2-7, reads KAGVTQTPRYLIKTRGQQVTLSCSPISGHRSVSWYQQTPGQGLQFLFEYFSETQRNKGNFPGRFSGRQFSNSRSEMNVSTLELGDSALYLCASSLVEGGIDEQYFGPGTRLTVT.

Regarding this clonotype: At one end the junction does not follow the germline gene, possibly because of a read error. V and J are TRBV10-3 and TRBJ1-2; unclear D gene. In germline, CDR1 is ENHRY, CDR2 SYGVKD. The CDR3 loop spans 15 amino acids. The CDR3 is CAISESIGVNYGYAF. As DNA, the CDR3 is TGTGCCATCAGTGAGTCGATTGGTGTAAACTATGGCTACGCCTTC.

This chain links TRBV7-8 with TRBJ1-2, with 9 nucleotides matching TRBD1. This CDR3 is 13 amino acids long. Losses at the gene ends were 5 bases for V and 8 bases for J; bases not matched to a gene: 6. The germline V gene encodes CDR1 SGHVS and CDR2 FQNEAQ. This chain's CDR3 is CASSRDRDHGYTF. CDR3 in DNA: TGTGCCAGCAGCCGGGACAGGGACCACGGCTACACCTTC.

This clonotype has only a few counts. The chain links TRBV7-2 to TRBJ2-7, with 11 bases fitting TRBD2. This CDR3 comprises 14 residues. Per germline, CDR1 SGHTA and CDR2 FQGNSA. V lost 3 bases to trimming and J lost 6 bases; unmatched junction nucleotides: 4. The DNA for the CDR3 is TGTGCCAGCAGCTTTAGCGGGAGGGCCGGCGAGCAGTACTTC. Its protein product is CASSFSGRAGEQYF.

The rearrangement joins TRBV13 to TRBJ1-2; perhaps TRBD1 as D (5 bases). Germline V gives CDR1 PRHDT, CDR2 FYEKMQ (reference sequence). Trimming took 5 bases from V and 5 from J, leaving 12 bases between them. The CDR3 covers 13 residues. The CDR3 nucleotides are TGTGCCAGCAGCCCAGGGTCCACGTATGGCTACACCTTC. Translated: CASSPGSTYGYTF.

The chain combines TRBV16 with TRBJ2-3; D is unresolved. This CDR3 has 12 amino acids. Germline loops: CDR1 KGHSY, CDR2 FQNENV. The V gene lost 0 bases and the J gene lost 8 bases, with 6 bases spanning the gap. This CDR3 reads CASSQSKSTQYF. DNA of the CDR3: TGTGCCAGCAGCCAATCGAAGAGTACGCAGTATTTT.

The chain has TRBV7-2 and TRBJ2-3; D call uncertain. In germline, CDR1 is SGHTA, CDR2 FQGNSA. V was pared by 6 bases and J by 2 bases, with 15 bases between. CDR3 length equals 15 residues. CDR3 amino acids: CASRMQATPTDTQYF. The CDR3, as DNA: TGTGCCAGCAGGATGCAGGCTACTCCCACAGATACGCAGTATTTT.

The chain is built from TRBV13 and TRBJ2-5, with 10 nucleotides matching TRBD2. V shed 4 bases, J shed 11 bases, and the junction held 19 bases outside the gene matches. Per the germline V gene, CDR1 is PRHDT and CDR2 is FYEKMQ (reference sequence). There are 17 residues in the CDR3. CDR3 bases: TGTGCCAGCAGCTCCCAGCGGGGGGGCCTCGACTACAATGAGCAGTACTTC. This sequence encodes CASSSQRGGLDYNEQYF.

This clonotype was observed at least ten times. The V gene is TRBV6-1, the J gene TRBJ1-2; D remains ambiguous. CDR3 length: 12 amino acids. Germline V gives CDR1 MNHNS, CDR2 SASEGT. V lost 2 bases, J lost 4 bases, and 5 bases lay in between. CDR3 sequence reads: CASSETGYGYTF. CDR3 nucleotides: TGTGCCAGCAGTGAAACGGGCTATGGCTACACCTTC.

Only a few counts were recorded for this clonotype. The chain uses TRBV10-3 and TRBJ2-5; 10 bases align to TRBD1. TRBJ2-7 explains the end of the DNA better; the J call may be wrong. This CDR3 is built from 14 residues. Germline CDR1 ENHRY, CDR2 SYGVKD. The CDR3 loop reads CAISETGQGFEQYF. In DNA form, the CDR3 reads TGTGCCATCAGTGAAACGGGACAGGGGTTCGAGCAGTACTTC.

This rearrangement joins TRBV6-1 to TRBJ2-5; D call uncertain. The DNA end is more similar to TRBJ2-7, so the J call may be wrong. The CDR3 is made up of 16 amino acids. Germline values: CDR1 MNHNS, CDR2 SASEGT. Here the CDR3 reads CASRAHPMGFGYEQYF. In DNA form, the CDR3 reads TGTGCCAGCAGGGCCCACCCTATGGGGTTCGGGTACGAGCAGTACTTC.

The chain employs TRBV5-1 and TRBJ2-6; D possibly corresponds to TRBD1 (5 bases). Germline values: CDR1 SGHRS, CDR2 YFSETQ. The CDR3 consists of 19 residues. V was pared by 4 bases and J by 2 bases, with 22 bases between. The CDR3 coding sequence is TGCGCCAGCAGCGAGGACACCTGGGCCCTCCGGCCTGGGGCCAACGTCCTGACTTTC. Translating gives CASSEDTWALRPGANVLTF.

Only a few counts were recorded for this clonotype. The chain couples TRBV20-1 to TRBJ1-6; D is uncertain. Germline V gene sequence: CDR1 DFQATT, CDR2 SNEGSKA (reference sequence). Trimming pared 0 bases from V and 3 bases from J, leaving 12 bases between. This CDR3 has 16 amino acids. CDR3 nucleotide sequence: TGCAGTGCTAGAGATTATAGGGCCAGCTATAATTCACCCCTCCACTTT. Amino acids: CSARDYRASYNSPLHF.

V usage is TRBV20-1 and J usage is TRBJ1-1; a weak D match, TRBD1 (5 bases). Germline CDR1 is DFQATT and CDR2 is SNEGSKA (reference sequence). The V end was cut by 4 bases, the J end by 1 base, with 10 bases between. This CDR3 is 13 amino acids long. In nucleotides, the CDR3 is TGCAGTGCTACCCGCGGGGCGAACACTGAAGCTTTCTTT. It encodes CSATRGANTEAFF.

In this sample, this clonotype turned up once. The J gene is TRBJ2-1, the V gene TRBV5-1; TRBD1 matches at 9 bases. The CDR3 totals 16 residues. CDR1 SGHRS and CDR2 YFSETQ come from the germline V gene. V dropped 4 bases and J dropped 6; count of bases not matched to a gene: 11. CDR3 coding DNA: TGCGCCAGCAGCCCGGAACCGGGACAGGGTATCAATGAGCAGTTCTTC. The encoded protein is CASSPEPGQGINEQFF. Based on the CDR3 plus reference TRBV5-1 and TRBJ2-1, the full variable domain is KAGVTQTPRYLIKTRGQQVTLSCSPISGHRSVSWYQQTPGQGLQFLFEYFSETQRNKGNFPGRFSGRQFSNSRSEMNVSTLELGDSALYLCASSPEPGQGINEQFFGPGTRLTVL.

The chain carries TRBV5-1 and TRBJ2-1; no clear D gene. CDR3 length: 13 residues. V was pared by 4 bases and J by 4 bases, with 9 bases between. Per the germline V gene, CDR1 is SGHRS and CDR2 is YFSETQ. The DNA of the CDR3 is TGCGCCAGCAGCACACCTGGGTACAATGAGCAGTTCTTC. It encodes CASSTPGYNEQFF.

Concerning this clonotype itself: The junction does not match germline at one end; this may be a read error. The rearrangement joins TRBV6-2 or TRBV6-3 to TRBJ2-5; 10 nucleotides line up with TRBD1. This CDR3 is built from 12 residues. The germline CDR1 and CDR2 sequences are MNHEY and SVGEGT. The CDR3 sequence: CASGGRDRGMFF. CDR3 DNA sequence: TGTGCCAGCGGCGGCAGGGACAGGGGCATGTTCTTC.

This clonotype was observed a few times. The CDR3 is CASSYPSGRGTGELFF. The CDR3, as DNA: TGTGCCAGCAGTTACCCTAGCGGGAGAGGCACCGGGGAGCTGTTTTTT. The V call is TRBV6-2 or TRBV6-3, the J call TRBJ2-2, with 10 bases matching TRBD2. The CDR3 loop spans 16 amino acids. The germline V gene encodes CDR1 MNHEY and CDR2 SVGEGT. The junction had 4 bases not matched to a gene; V was cut back by 2 bases and J by 4 bases.

The genes are TRBV4-3 and TRBJ1-1; D uncertain. Deletions cut 0 bases from V and 6 bases from J, with 8 bases between. Per the germline V gene, CDR1 is LGHNA and CDR2 is YSLEER. The CDR3 is made up of 13 amino acids. The CDR3 here is CASSQDLEAEAFF. Here the CDR3 DNA reads TGCGCCAGCAGCCAAGATCTGGAGGCTGAAGCTTTCTTT.

This clonotype has a handful of counts. This chain links TRBV4-2 with TRBJ2-1; the match to TRBD2 covers 7 bases. CDR1 and CDR2 from the germline V gene are LGHNA and YNFKEQ. V was pared by 1 base and J by 3 bases, with 12 bases of the junction left unmatched. The CDR3 has 18 amino acids. CDR3 amino acids: CASSQVTAWGGDYNEQFF. In DNA form, the CDR3 reads TGTGCCAGCAGCCAAGTGACCGCTTGGGGGGGGGACTACAATGAGCAGTTCTTC.

The chain links TRBV20-1 to TRBJ2-5, with 10 nucleotides matching TRBD2. The DNA end lines up better with TRBJ2-7; the J call may be wrong. There are 15 residues in the CDR3. In germline, CDR1 is DFQATT, CDR2 SNEGSKA (reference sequence). DNA of the CDR3: TGCAGTGCTCAAGACGGACTAGCGGTCTCCTACGAGCAGTACTTC. Protein: CSAQDGLAVSYEQYF.

This clonotype appeared a single time. The gene calls are TRBV29-1 and TRBJ1-4; TRBD1 matches 8 bases. The CDR3 is made up of 12 amino acids. V trimming: 7 bases; J trimming: 8 bases; junction bases outside the gene matches: 6. CDR1 is SQVTM and CDR2 is ANQGSEA in the germline V gene. In DNA form, the CDR3 reads TGCAGCGCCCAGGGGGCAGCGGAAAAACTGTTTTTT. It yields the protein CSAQGAAEKLFF.

The chain recombines TRBV12-3 or TRBV12-4 with TRBJ1-5; D is ambiguous. The V and J ends lost 1 base and 4 bases respectively, with 8 bases between them. The CDR3 consists of 14 residues. The CDR3 DNA follows: TGTGCCAGCAGTTTAGGCCTAGGGAATCAGCCCCAGCATTTT. Its translation: CASSLGLGNQPQHF.